The clone carrying this T cell receptor beta chain was picked up one time. Its antigen remains unknown. This sample was included in a study of shared clonotypes between healthy human individuals. Trimming took off 2 bases at V and 5 bases at J, with 5 bases between the two ends. CDR1 DFQATT and CDR2 SNEGSKA come from the germline V gene (reference sequence). This CDR3 is built from 11 residues. Whole-study findings and limits: The study drew on few donors, limiting represented genetic and exposure-history diversity.

Libraries were prepared by immunoSEQ multiplex PCR; TCRdb keeps only in-frame clonotypes and omits some of them. This table holds fewer than 600,000 clones, approximately 71% found once. Every contributor of samples was a Caucasian grown-up residing in Nashville, Tennessee. The V and J genes are TRBV20-1 and TRBJ2-3; no clear D gene. The source material was PBMCs. This clonotype was obtained from a woman aged 40 to 55 in good health. Some clones in this sample may be carry-over from other donors' samples. The chain's CDR3 is CSARSGDTQYF. DNA for the CDR3: TGCAGTGCTAGATCGGGAGATACGCAGTATTTT.